This T cell receptor beta chain was observed in a study of blood T cell repertoires in COVID-19. For the study at large: The cDNA or gDNA used as material had been derived from T cells, B-cell-depleted T cells, or PBMCs.

The protocol was immunoSEQ multiplex PCR, while the TCRdb copy is restricted to in-frame clones and leaves out a portion. This table has tens of thousands of clones, approximately 89% appearing once. Trimming shortened V by 4 bases and J by 0 bases, and 7 bases separated the two germline ends. Germline V gene sequence: CDR1 SGHDN, CDR2 FVKESK. The CDR3 covers 14 residues. The sequenced sample consisted of peripheral blood. This sequence originates from an elderly woman with active COVID-19. V is TRBV14 and J is TRBJ1-3; no firm D call. The DNA for the CDR3 is TGTGCCAGCAGCCCCCGGGTCTCTGGAAACACCATATATTTT. Its translation is CASSPRVSGNTIYF. The full variable domain, with the rest looked up from reference TRBV14 and TRBJ1-3, is EAGVTQFPSHSVIEKGQTVTLRCDPISGHDNLYWYRRVMGKEIKFLLHFVKESKQDESGMPNNRFLAERTGGTYSTLKVQPAELEDSGVYFCASSPRVSGNTIYFGEGSWLTVV.